This record covers a single T cell receptor beta chain. No antigen is known for it. Unique molecular identifiers were incorporated into the prepared TCRbeta library. Each CDR3 protein gets one entry after TCRdb re-called the PCR reads with MiXCR. The sample consists of some 840,000 distinct CDR3 sequences, approximately 15% of them appearing once. V dropped 6 bases and J dropped 8 bases, with 20 bases sitting between them. CDR3 length equals 15 residues. This record belongs to a study of T-cell reconstitution after alpha-beta-depleted transplantation in children. Study results and caveats: The authors attributed T-cell counts and diversity one year after transplant mostly to newly produced T cells. The high TCRbeta diversity at day 60 in some patients came from surviving recipient T cells and thymic progenitors. By about two months after transplant, alpha-beta T cells reportedly arose from several hundred graft clones that had expanded.

The gene calls are TRBV12-3 or TRBV12-4 and TRBJ2-1, with D unresolved. The sample here was PBMCs, mostly from graft donor cells, taken 360 days after TCRalphabeta/CD19-depleted stem cell transplant. The TCR comes from a male patient aged 10 to 17 who had a stem cell transplant for acute lymphoblastic leukemia, so the T cells may come from the graft donor. CDR3 amino acids: CASRKRHLVEDEQFF. The CDR3 DNA reads as TGTGCCAGCAGAAAGAGGCACCTCGTAGAGGATGAGCAGTTCTTC.